In this sample, the clone carrying this TCR beta chain turned up a few times. The source of the sample is a study of blood T cells in healthy people across ages. Aged about 6 to 100, donors were systemically healthy Caucasians from Russia. Every sample gave at least 5 micrograms of total RNA when it was extracted. Together with a sample-barcoded 5' primer, a J-beta primer mix was included in a second PCR lasting about 7 to 11 cycles. TCRdb re-derived calls from the 5' RACE reads in MiXCR, one entry per CDR3 protein. The sample lists roughly 1,500,000 distinct CDR3 sequences; roughly 40% were seen once. The sequencing input was blood. This sequence originates from a young woman in good health.

The CDR3 region has the DNA TGCGCCAGCAGCCACCATCCAGGGGATGACGGCGGCTACACCTTC. This codes for CASSHHPGDDGGYTF. The rearrangement joins TRBV5-1 to TRBJ1-2, with TRBD1 as a possible D gene (6 bases). There are 15 residues in the CDR3. The ends were cut back, 4 bases at V and 8 bases at J, with 21 bases in the middle. Germline V gives CDR1 SGHRS, CDR2 YFSETQ.